These 17 T cell receptor beta chains originate from one sample sequenced in a study of blood T cell repertoires in COVID-19. Profiled with immunoSEQ multiplex PCR; TCRdb holds only in-frame clones, not every one. The sample holds more than 9,000 clones, 75% to 85% seen once. Sequencing used peripheral blood. The origin of the receptors is a woman aged 55-70 years with acute or convalescent COVID-19.

This chain links TRBV5-1 with TRBJ1-1, with D hard to call. The V end was cut by 4 bases, the J end by 4 bases, with 14 bases between. The CDR3 has 14 residues. Germline CDR1 and CDR2: SGHRS and YFSETQ. The CDR3 nucleotides are TGCGCCAGCAGCCCTCCGACGAGCGGCACTGAAGCTTTCTTT. This encodes CASSPPTSGTEAFF.

This clone is categorized as medium-sized. The chain links TRBV10-3 to TRBJ1-5, with 7 bases that match TRBD1. In germline, CDR1 is ENHRY, CDR2 SYGVKD. This CDR3 spans 20 amino acids. Trimming at V came to 3 bases and at J to 3 bases, leaving 20 bases not matched to a gene. CDR3 nucleotides: TGTGCCATCAGTGACTACGAAGGGCGAGGGGGCGGAGGGACCAATCAGCCCCAGCATTTT. This sequence encodes CAISDYEGRGGGGTNQPQHF.

This clone appeared a single time. This chain links TRBV7-9 with TRBJ2-2; D possibly corresponds to TRBD2 (5 bases). Germline-derived CDR1 and CDR2 are SEHNR and FQNEAQ (reference sequence). The CDR3 runs to 15 residues. V dropped 1 base and J dropped 6 bases, with 12 bases sitting between them. The CDR3 spells CASSLGRRYPGELFF. CDR3 DNA: TGTGCCAGCAGCTTAGGACGGAGGTATCCCGGGGAGCTGTTTTTT.

This rearrangement joins TRBV19 to TRBJ2-7, with 8 bases aligning to TRBD2. The V and J ends lost 3 bases and 6 bases, in that order; junction bases with no gene match: 7. CDR1 and CDR2 from the germline V gene are LNHDA and SQIVND (reference sequence). The CDR3 is 14 amino acids. The CDR3 sequence is CASSIGGLGVEQYF. CDR3 DNA sequence: TGTGCCAGTAGTATTGGGGGACTAGGGGTCGAGCAGTACTTC.

This rearrangement joins TRBV6-5 to TRBJ1-1; D might be TRBD1 (6 bases). There are 14 residues in the CDR3. From germline, CDR1 is MNHEY and CDR2 SVGAGI. Trimming left V 5 bases short and J 5 bases short, with 15 bases between. The CDR3 DNA follows: TGTGCCAGCAGTAACACAGGGATCGGGACTGAAGCTTTCTTT. This sequence encodes CASSNTGIGTEAFF.

This chain joins TRBV11-3 and TRBJ1-1; 8 bases fit TRBD1. After removal of 2 bases from V and 0 bases from J, the junction contained 14 bases not matched to a gene. Germline CDR1 is SGHNT and CDR2 is YENEEA. The CDR3 contains 19 residues. The CDR3 is CASSLSYGVRGLMNTEAFF. As DNA, the CDR3 is TGTGCCAGCAGCTTAAGCTACGGGGTCAGGGGGCTCATGAACACTGAAGCTTTCTTT.

The chain links TRBV5-6 to TRBJ1-1, with D tentatively TRBD1 (5 bases). The germline V gene encodes CDR1 SGHDT and CDR2 YYEEEE. This CDR3 is 13 amino acids long. V lost 0 bases and J 11 bases, leaving 14 bases between the germline ends. CDR3 residues: CASSLASGAWAFF. The CDR3 DNA follows: TGTGCCAGCAGCTTGGCCTCTGGGGCGTGGGCTTTCTTT.

The V call is TRBV18, the J call TRBJ2-1, with D possibly being TRBD1 (6 bases). V lost 7 bases to trimming and J lost 1 base, with 14 bases between them. This CDR3 region has 15 residues. Germline V CDR1 and CDR2: KGHSH, LQKENI. The CDR3 nucleotides are TGTGCCAGCTACAACGGGCAGGGGTCCTACAATGAGCAGTTCTTC. Protein: CASYNGQGSYNEQFF.

This clone was observed a single time. The chain joins TRBV18 to TRBJ2-7, with D possibly matching TRBD1 (5 bases). CDR3 length equals 14 residues. Trimming shortened V by 2 bases and J by 5 bases, and 13 bases separated the two germline ends. Germline-derived CDR1 and CDR2 are KGHSH and LQKENI. In DNA, the CDR3 is TGTGCCAGCTCACCAATTTCCCAGGGCAACGAGCAGTACTTC. Protein: CASSPISQGNEQYF.

The chain recombines TRBV6-5 with TRBJ2-7; maybe TRBD2 (6 bases). V was pared by 8 bases and J by 6 bases, with 11 bases between. Germline CDR1 MNHEY, CDR2 SVGAGI. The CDR3 extends over 11 amino acids. In DNA form, the CDR3 reads TGTGCCAGCGGCCAGGGAGGCGAGCAGTACTTC. It yields the protein CASGQGGEQYF.

The chain links TRBV29-1 to TRBJ2-6; a possible D gene is TRBD1 (5 bases). The germline gives CDR1 SQVTM, CDR2 ANQGSEA. This CDR3 region has 15 residues. Trimming took off 6 bases at V and 2 bases at J, with 14 bases between the two ends. The CDR3 is CSVPTQGTGANVLTF. In DNA, the CDR3 is TGCAGCGTACCGACGCAGGGCACTGGGGCCAACGTCCTGACTTTC.

This clone has more than one count but fewer than ten. V usage is TRBV14 and J usage is TRBJ1-2; 8 bases match TRBD1. Germline-derived CDR1 and CDR2 are SGHDN and FVKESK. V was pared by 1 base and J by 1 base, with 8 bases of the junction left unmatched. This CDR3 comprises 17 residues. CDR3 in DNA: TGTGCCAGCAGCCAAGCCTTGGGGACAGGTCTTAACTATGGCTACACCTTC. It codes for CASSQALGTGLNYGYTF.

The chain uses TRBV5-8 and TRBJ1-2, with a possible D match to TRBD1 (5 bases). CDR3 length equals 14 residues. Trimming cost V 0 bases and J 4 bases, with 10 bases left between them. CDR1 is SGHTS, CDR2 YDEGEE, per germline. The CDR3 region is CASSLDAGRYGYTF. The CDR3 DNA reads TGTGCCAGCAGCTTGGACGCAGGGCGCTATGGCTACACCTTC.

The chain recombines TRBV5-6 with TRBJ2-7; TRBD1 agrees at 8 bases. The junction had 12 bases not matched to a gene; V was cut back by 4 bases and J by 3 bases. The CDR3 length is 16 residues. The germline CDR1 and CDR2 sequences are SGHDT and YYEEEE. As DNA, the CDR3 is TGTGCCAGCAGCCTGGGGCGCGGACAGGGAGACTACGAGCAGTACTTC. Residues: CASSLGRGQGDYEQYF.

The rearrangement links TRBV25-1 to TRBJ1-6; 8 bases are shared with TRBD1. V trimming: 5 bases; J trimming: 4 bases; junction bases outside the gene matches: 4. Per the germline V gene, CDR1 is MGHDK and CDR2 is SYGVNS. This CDR3 region has 15 residues. The CDR3 DNA follows: TGTGCCAGCAGTCCGGGACAGGTTTATAATTCACCCCTCCACTTT. Its protein product is CASSPGQVYNSPLHF.

This sequence joins TRBV6-1 and TRBJ1-5; D unclear. The CDR3 totals 16 residues. CDR1 is MNHNS and CDR2 is SASEGT in the germline V gene. Trimming took off 4 bases at V and 4 bases at J, with 17 bases between the two ends. The CDR3 region is CASSVGRQTTNQPQHF. The CDR3 DNA reads as TGTGCCAGCAGTGTGGGGAGGCAGACAACAAATCAGCCCCAGCATTTT.

J is TRBJ1-1 and V is TRBV6-5; a possible D gene is TRBD1 (6 bases). The CDR3 totals 14 residues. The ends were cut back, 2 bases at V and 4 bases at J, with 11 bases in the middle. The germline CDR1 and CDR2 sequences are MNHEY and SVGAGI. As DNA, the CDR3 is TGTGCCAGCAGTTACGCGGAAGGGGGCACTGAAGCTTTCTTT. Translation: CASSYAEGGTEAFF.